This T cell receptor beta chain is drawn from a study of shared clonotypes between healthy human individuals. General study points: Incomplete sequencing of sorted subsets was indicated by rarefaction despite large depth.

Regarding this clone: What it recognizes is unknown.

Over several immunoSEQ plates, each subset's genomic DNA was distributed in even portions. Repertoires were generated with immunoSEQ multiplex PCR, while TCRdb's copy carries only in-frame clones and drops some. The table has some 2.4 million clones, approximately 93% seen once. This CDR3 is 15 amino acids long. CDR1 and CDR2 from the germline V gene are SQVTM and ANQGSEA. V lost 0 bases, J lost 5 bases, and 4 bases stayed unmatched. The receptor was derived from a man between 18 and 35 years old in good health. Some clones in this sample may be carry-over from other donors' samples. This chain connects TRBV29-1 to TRBJ1-4; TRBD1 agrees at 9 bases. The sequenced sample was naive CD4+ T cells from PBMCs. Subset meaning: CD45RA+ positively selected. For the CDR3, the DNA is TGCAGCGTTGAAGAGGGAGGACAGGGGAATGAAAAACTGTTTTTT. This sequence encodes CSVEEGGQGNEKLFF.